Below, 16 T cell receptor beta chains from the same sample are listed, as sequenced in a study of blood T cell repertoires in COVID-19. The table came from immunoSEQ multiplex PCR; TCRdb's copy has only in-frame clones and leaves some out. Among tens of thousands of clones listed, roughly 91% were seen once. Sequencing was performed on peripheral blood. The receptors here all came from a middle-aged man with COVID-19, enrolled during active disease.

This CDR3 is CASSEDRVGEAFF. The CDR3 DNA is TGTGCCAGCAGCGAGGACAGGGTGGGTGAAGCTTTCTTT. The chain employs TRBV28 and TRBJ1-1, with TRBD1 identical over 8 bases. V was pared by 6 bases and J by 7 bases, with 7 bases of the junction left unmatched. Germline CDR1 MDHEN, CDR2 SYDVKM. There are 13 residues in the CDR3.

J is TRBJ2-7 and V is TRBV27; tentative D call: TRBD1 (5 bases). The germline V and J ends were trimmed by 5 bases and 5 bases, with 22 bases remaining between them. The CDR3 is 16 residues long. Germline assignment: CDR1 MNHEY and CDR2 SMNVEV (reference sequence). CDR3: CASSPRTQPGIHEQYF. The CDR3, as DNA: TGTGCCAGCAGTCCCCGGACCCAGCCAGGGATCCACGAGCAGTACTTC.

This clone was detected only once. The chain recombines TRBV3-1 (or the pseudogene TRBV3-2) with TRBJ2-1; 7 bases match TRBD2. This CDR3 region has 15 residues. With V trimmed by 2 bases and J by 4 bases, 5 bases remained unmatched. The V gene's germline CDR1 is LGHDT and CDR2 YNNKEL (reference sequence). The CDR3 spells CASSQRELAYNEQFF. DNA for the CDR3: TGTGCCAGCAGCCAAAGGGAACTAGCGTACAATGAGCAGTTCTTC.

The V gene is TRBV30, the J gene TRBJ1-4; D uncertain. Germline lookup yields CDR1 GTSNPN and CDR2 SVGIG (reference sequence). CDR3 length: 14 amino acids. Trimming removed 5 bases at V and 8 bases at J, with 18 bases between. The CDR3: CAWRDGGFYEKLFF. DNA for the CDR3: TGTGCCTGGCGGGATGGAGGGTTTTACGAAAAACTGTTTTTT.

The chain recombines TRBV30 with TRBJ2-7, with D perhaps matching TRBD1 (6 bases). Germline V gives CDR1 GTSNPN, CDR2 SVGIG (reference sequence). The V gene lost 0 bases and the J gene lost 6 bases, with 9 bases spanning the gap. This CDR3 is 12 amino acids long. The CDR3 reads CAWSVSGVEQYF. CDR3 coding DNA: TGTGCCTGGAGTGTATCAGGGGTCGAGCAGTACTTC.

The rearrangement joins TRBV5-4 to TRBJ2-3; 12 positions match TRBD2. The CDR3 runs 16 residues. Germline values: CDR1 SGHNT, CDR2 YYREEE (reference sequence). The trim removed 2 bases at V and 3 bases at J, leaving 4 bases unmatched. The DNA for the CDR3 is TGTGCCAGCAGCTTCCGGACTAGCGGGATGACAGATACGCAGTATTTT. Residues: CASSFRTSGMTDTQYF.

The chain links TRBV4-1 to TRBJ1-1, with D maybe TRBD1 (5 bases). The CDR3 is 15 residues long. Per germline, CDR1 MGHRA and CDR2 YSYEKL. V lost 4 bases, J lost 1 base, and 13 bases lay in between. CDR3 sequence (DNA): TGCGCCAGCAGCCCGGGGGGAGGGTCGAACACTGAAGCTTTCTTT. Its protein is CASSPGGGSNTEAFF.

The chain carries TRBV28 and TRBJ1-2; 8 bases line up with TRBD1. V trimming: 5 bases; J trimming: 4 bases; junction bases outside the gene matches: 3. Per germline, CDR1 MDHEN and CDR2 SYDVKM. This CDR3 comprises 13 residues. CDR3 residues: CASSMDRAYGYTF. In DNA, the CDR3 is TGTGCCAGCAGTATGGACAGGGCCTATGGCTACACCTTC.

The CDR3 loop is CASSHLGSLGDTQYF. The CDR3 nucleotides are TGCGCCAGCAGCCACCTCGGGTCCTTAGGAGATACGCAGTATTTT. The rearrangement links TRBV4-1 to TRBJ2-3; no firm D call. Germline V CDR1 and CDR2: MGHRA, YSYEKL. This CDR3 spans 15 amino acids. V was clipped by 3 bases and J by 5 bases, with 15 bases between them.

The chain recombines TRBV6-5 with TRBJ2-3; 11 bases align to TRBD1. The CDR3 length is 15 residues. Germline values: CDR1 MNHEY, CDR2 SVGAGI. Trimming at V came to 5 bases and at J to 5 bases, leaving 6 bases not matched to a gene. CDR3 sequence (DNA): TGTGCCAGCAGTAGGGACAGGGGGTCTGGAGATACGCAGTATTTT. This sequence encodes CASSRDRGSGDTQYF.

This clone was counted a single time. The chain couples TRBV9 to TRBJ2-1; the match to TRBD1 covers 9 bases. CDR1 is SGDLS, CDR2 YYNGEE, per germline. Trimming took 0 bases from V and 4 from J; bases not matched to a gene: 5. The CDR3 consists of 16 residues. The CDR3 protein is CASSVAGTGLYNEQFF. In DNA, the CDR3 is TGTGCCAGCAGCGTAGCTGGGACAGGGCTTTACAATGAGCAGTTCTTC.

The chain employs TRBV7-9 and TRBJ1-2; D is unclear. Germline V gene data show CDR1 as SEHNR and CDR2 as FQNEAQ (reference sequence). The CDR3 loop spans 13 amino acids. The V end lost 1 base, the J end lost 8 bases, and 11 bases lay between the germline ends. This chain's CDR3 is CASSLGEQRGYTF. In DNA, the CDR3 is TGTGCCAGCAGCTTAGGGGAGCAAAGAGGCTACACCTTC.

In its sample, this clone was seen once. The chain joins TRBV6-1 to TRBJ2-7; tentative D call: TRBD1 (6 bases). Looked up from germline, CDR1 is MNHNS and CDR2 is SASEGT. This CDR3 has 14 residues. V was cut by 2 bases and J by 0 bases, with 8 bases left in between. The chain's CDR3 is CASSEPGHSYEQYF. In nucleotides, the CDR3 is TGTGCCAGCAGTGAACCGGGACACTCCTACGAGCAGTACTTC.

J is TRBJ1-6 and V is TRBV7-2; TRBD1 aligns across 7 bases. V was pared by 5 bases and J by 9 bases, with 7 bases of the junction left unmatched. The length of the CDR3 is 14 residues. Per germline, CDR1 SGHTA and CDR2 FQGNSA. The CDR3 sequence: CASSPRQGGSPLHF. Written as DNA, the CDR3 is TGTGCCAGCAGCCCCCGGCAGGGGGGTTCACCCCTCCACTTT.

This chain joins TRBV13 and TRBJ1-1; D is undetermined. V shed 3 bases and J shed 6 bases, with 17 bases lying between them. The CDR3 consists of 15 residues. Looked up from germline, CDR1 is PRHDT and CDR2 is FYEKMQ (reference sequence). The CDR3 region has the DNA TGTGCCAGCAGCTTTAGTTCCTTCGGGAGCTCTGAAGCTTTCTTT. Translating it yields CASSFSSFGSSEAFF.

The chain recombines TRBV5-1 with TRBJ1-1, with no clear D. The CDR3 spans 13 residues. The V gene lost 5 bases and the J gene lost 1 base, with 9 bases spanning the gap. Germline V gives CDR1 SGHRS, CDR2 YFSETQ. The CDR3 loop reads CASRPKTNTEAFF. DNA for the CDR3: TGCGCCAGCAGACCTAAAACGAACACTGAAGCTTTCTTT.